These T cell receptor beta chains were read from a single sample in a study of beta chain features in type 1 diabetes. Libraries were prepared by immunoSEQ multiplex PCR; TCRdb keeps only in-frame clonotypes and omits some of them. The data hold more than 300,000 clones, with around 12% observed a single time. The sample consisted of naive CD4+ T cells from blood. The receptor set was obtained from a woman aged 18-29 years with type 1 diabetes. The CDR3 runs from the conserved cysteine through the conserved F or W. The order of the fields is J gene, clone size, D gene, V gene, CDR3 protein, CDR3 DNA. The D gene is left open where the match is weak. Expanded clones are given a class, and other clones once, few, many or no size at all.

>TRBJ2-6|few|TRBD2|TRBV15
CATLVLAVGANVLTF
TGTGCCACGTTAGTACTAGCGGTCGGGGCCAACGTCCTGACTTTC
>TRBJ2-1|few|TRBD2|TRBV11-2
CASSLERGGHNEQFF
TGTGCCAGCAGCTTAGAGCGGGGGGGGCACAATGAGCAGTTCTTC
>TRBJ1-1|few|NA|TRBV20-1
CSALRSEAFF
TGCAGTGCCCTCCGGAGTGAAGCTTTCTTT
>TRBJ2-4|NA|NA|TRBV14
CASSQVGGWENIQYF
TGTGCCAGCAGCCAAGTGGGGGGATGGGAAAACATTCAGTACTTC
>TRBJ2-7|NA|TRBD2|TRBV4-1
CASSREGSGENYEQYF
TGCGCCAGCAGCCGGGAGGGGAGCGGGGAGAACTACGAGCAGTACTTC
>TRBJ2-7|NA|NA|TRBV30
CAWSRGTITYEQYF
TGTGCCTGGAGTCGCGGGACGATTACCTACGAGCAGTACTTC
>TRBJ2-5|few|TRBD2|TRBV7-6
CATGSILAAQETQYF
TGTGCCACCGGTTCCATTCTAGCGGCCCAAGAGACCCAGTACTTC
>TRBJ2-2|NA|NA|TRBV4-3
CASSQDPPGTGELFF
TGCGCCAGCAGCCAAGACCCGCCCGGCACCGGGGAGCTGTTTTTT
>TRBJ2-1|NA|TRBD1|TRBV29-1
CSVGFGTGTYNEQFF
TGCAGCGTTGGGTTTGGGACAGGGACATACAATGAGCAGTTCTTC
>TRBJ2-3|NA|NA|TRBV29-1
CSVEDGAGGTDTQYF
TGCAGCGTTGAAGATGGGGCAGGGGGCACAGATACGCAGTATTTT
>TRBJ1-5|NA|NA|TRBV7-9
CASSFGGSTNQPQHF
TGTGCCAGCAGCTTTGGAGGGTCTACTAATCAGCCCCAGCATTTT
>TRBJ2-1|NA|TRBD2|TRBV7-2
CASIPTSGGWNEQFF
TGTGCCAGCATCCCGACTAGCGGGGGTTGGAATGAGCAGTTCTTC
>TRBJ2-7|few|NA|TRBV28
CASSLAYEQYF
TGTGCCAGCAGCCTTGCCTACGAGCAGTACTTC
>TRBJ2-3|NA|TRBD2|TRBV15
CATSVALAGAGTDTQYF
TGTGCCACCAGCGTAGCCCTAGCGGGAGCAGGGACAGATACGCAGTATTTT
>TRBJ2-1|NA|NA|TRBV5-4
CASSGGYNEQFF
TGTGCCAGCAGCGGGGGGTATAATGAGCAGTTCTTC
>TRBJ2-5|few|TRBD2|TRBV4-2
CASSQAIAGGPGETQYF
TGTGCCAGCAGCCAGGCAATAGCGGGAGGCCCAGGGGAGACCCAGTACTTC
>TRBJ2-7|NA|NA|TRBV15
CATSIPGGTYEQYF
TGTGCCACCAGCATCCCAGGGGGGACCTACGAGCAGTACTTC
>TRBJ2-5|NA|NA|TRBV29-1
CSVNAPADGPETQYF
TGCAGCGTTAATGCGCCAGCGGACGGCCCGGAGACCCAGTACTTC